These T cell receptor beta chains were read from a single sample in a study of vaccination effects on CD4 cells after COVID-19. Using immunoSEQ multiplex PCR, the repertoire was profiled, and TCRdb retains in-frame clones only, with some absent. The data hold about 27,000 clones, with roughly 80% observed a single time. These receptors are not linked to any known antigen. Sequencing used CD4+ T cells from PBMCs cultured with HCoV-NL63 spike peptides, obtained after COVID-19 vaccination. The receptors here all came from a human donor who received a COVID-19 vaccine. Some clones in this sample may be carry-over from other donors' samples. The CDR3 runs from the conserved cysteine through the conserved F or W. The D gene is left open where the match is weak. The listing skips clone size in some rows; elsewhere it reads once, few, many or a size class.

clone size: NA
D gene: NA
V gene: TRBV5-8
J gene: TRBJ1-1
CDR3 DNA: TGTGCCAGCCCAACAGGCCGGGATAGCACTGAAGCTTTCTTT
CDR3 protein: CASPTGRDSTEAFF

clone size: NA
D gene: TRBD2
V gene: TRBV7-2
J gene: TRBJ2-5
CDR3 DNA: TGTGCCAGCAGCCTAGGTCCAGCGGGGGGCCAAGAGACCCAGTACTTC
CDR3 protein: CASSLGPAGGQETQYF

clone size: NA
D gene: NA
V gene: TRBV7-8
J gene: TRBJ2-1
CDR3 DNA: TGTGCCAGCAGCTCCCCGCGGCAGGTCTGGCAGTTCTTC
CDR3 protein: CASSSPRQVWQFF

clone size: NA
D gene: TRBD1
V gene: TRBV10-2
J gene: TRBJ1-5
CDR3 DNA: TGCGCCAGCAGTGCCCGAGACAGGGGGTTGGATCAGCCCCAGCATTTT
CDR3 protein: CASSARDRGLDQPQHF

clone size: NA
D gene: NA
V gene: TRBV14
J gene: TRBJ1-6
CDR3 DNA: TGTGCCAGCAGCCCCGGCGGGAGCTCCTATAATTCACCCCTCCACTTT
CDR3 protein: CASSPGGSSYNSPLHF

clone size: NA
D gene: NA
V gene: TRBV5-1
J gene: TRBJ2-3
CDR3 DNA: TGCGCCAGCAGCTTTGACGGGGCGGTAGATACGCAGTATTTT
CDR3 protein: CASSFDGAVDTQYF

clone size: NA
D gene: TRBD1
V gene: TRBV18
J gene: TRBJ2-4
CDR3 DNA: TGTGCCAGCTCACTTAGTACGGGACAGGAAAACATTCAGTACTTC
CDR3 protein: CASSLSTGQENIQYF

clone size: NA
D gene: TRBD1
V gene: TRBV5-5
J gene: TRBJ1-1
CDR3 DNA: TGTGCCAGCAGCCTGACAGGGGGCTATACTGAAGCTTTCTTT
CDR3 protein: CASSLTGGYTEAFF

clone size: NA
D gene: NA
V gene: TRBV19
J gene: TRBJ1-1
CDR3 DNA: TGTGCCAGTAGTACGACATCGAACACTGAAGCTTTCTTT
CDR3 protein: CASSTTSNTEAFF

clone size: NA
D gene: TRBD1
V gene: TRBV18
J gene: TRBJ1-3
CDR3 DNA: TGTGCCAGCTCACCGGTCGGACAGGGCGGTGGAAACACCATATATTTT
CDR3 protein: CASSPVGQGGGNTIYF

clone size: few
D gene: NA
V gene: TRBV27
J gene: TRBJ1-2
CDR3 DNA: TGTGCCAGCAGTTTAATTTTCCAACAGGGCGCTAACTATGGCTACACCTTC
CDR3 protein: CASSLIFQQGANYGYTF

clone size: NA
D gene: TRBD1
V gene: TRBV29-1
J gene: TRBJ2-3
CDR3 DNA: TGCAGCGTGACCCCGGGACAGGGGGCTACAGATACGCAGTATTTT
CDR3 protein: CSVTPGQGATDTQYF

clone size: NA
D gene: TRBD1
V gene: TRBV12-3/TRBV12-4
J gene: TRBJ2-1
CDR3 DNA: TGTGCCAGCAGTAAGACAGGGGGGAATGAGCAGTTCTTC
CDR3 protein: CASSKTGGNEQFF

clone size: NA
D gene: NA
V gene: TRBV7-2
J gene: TRBJ1-6
CDR3 DNA: TGTGCCAGCAGCTCAGGGTACGGGTCAATGTTTTCACCCCTCCACTTT
CDR3 protein: CASSSGYGSMFSPLHF

clone size: NA
D gene: NA
V gene: TRBV7-2
J gene: TRBJ2-1
CDR3 DNA: TGTGCCAGCAGCTTAGTTTTAAGGTACAATGAGCAGTTCTTC
CDR3 protein: CASSLVLRYNEQFF

clone size: NA
D gene: NA
V gene: TRBV7-2
J gene: TRBJ2-5
CDR3 DNA: TGTGCCAGCAGCTTAGGCTTCTGGGGCCAAGAGACCCAGTACTTC
CDR3 protein: CASSLGFWGQETQYF

clone size: NA
D gene: NA
V gene: TRBV6-5
J gene: TRBJ1-2
CDR3 DNA: TGTGCCAGCAGTTCCTGGGGGGAAAAGGTTGGCTACACCTTC
CDR3 protein: CASSSWGEKVGYTF

clone size: NA
D gene: NA
V gene: TRBV27
J gene: TRBJ2-5
CDR3 DNA: TGTGCCAGCAGTTTATTTAAGGCGGGGCGGGGGCCCCAGTACTTC
CDR3 protein: CASSLFKAGRGPQYF

clone size: NA
D gene: TRBD2
V gene: TRBV5-1
J gene: TRBJ2-5
CDR3 DNA: TGCGCCAGCAGCGGGGGACTAGCTCAAGAGACCCAGTACTTC
CDR3 protein: CASSGGLAQETQYF

clone size: NA
D gene: NA
V gene: TRBV5-4
J gene: TRBJ1-1
CDR3 DNA: TGTGCCAGCAGCTTGAATGGGGGGACTGAAGCTTTCTTT
CDR3 protein: CASSLNGGTEAFF

clone size: few
D gene: TRBD1
V gene: TRBV13
J gene: TRBJ1-2
CDR3 DNA: TGTGCCAGCAGCTCCAACTACAGGGGGCTCTATGGCTACACCTTC
CDR3 protein: CASSSNYRGLYGYTF

clone size: NA
D gene: NA
V gene: TRBV5-1
J gene: TRBJ1-4
CDR3 DNA: TGCGCCAGCAGCCCCTCGGACAGTACGAATGAAAAACTGTTTTTT
CDR3 protein: CASSPSDSTNEKLFF

clone size: NA
D gene: TRBD1
V gene: TRBV6-4
J gene: TRBJ2-2
CDR3 DNA: TGTGCCAGCAGTGAGGTCGGGACAGTGAACACCGGGGAGCTGTTTTTT
CDR3 protein: CASSEVGTVNTGELFF

clone size: NA
D gene: NA
V gene: TRBV5-1
J gene: TRBJ2-5
CDR3 DNA: TGCGCCAGCGGAGACATAGCACCCCAGTACTTC
CDR3 protein: CASGDIAPQYF

clone size: NA
D gene: NA
V gene: TRBV5-1
J gene: TRBJ2-1
CDR3 DNA: TGCGCCAGCAAGGCTGGGGACGGACCCTACAATGAGCAGTTCTTC
CDR3 protein: CASKAGDGPYNEQFF